These 6 T cell receptor beta chains share one sample of origin, sequenced in a study of T cells in Graves' hyperthyroidism and ophthalmopathy. Regions amplified from RNA transcripts were the TCR beta CDR3 regions. The study used the HTBI primer set for a first-round RT-PCR of the TCR CDR3. One entry per CDR3 protein, called by TCRdb with MiXCR from the multiplex PCR reads. The sample includes 370,000 or so distinct CDR3 sequences, roughly 25% seen only once; the top ten take more than 60%. Material for sequencing was blood. Every receptor here comes from a man aged 50-60 years with Graves' hyperthyroidism.

This clonotype showed up just a few times. The chain links TRBV20-1 to TRBJ2-3; maybe TRBD1 (6 bases). V lost 3 bases and J 0 bases, leaving 13 bases between the germline ends. CDR1 and CDR2 from the germline V gene are DFQATT and SNEGSKA (reference sequence). There are 15 residues in the CDR3. The CDR3 nucleotides are TGCAGTGCTAGCGTCGCGAGGGGGAGCACAGATACGCAGTATTTT. This translates into CSASVARGSTDTQYF.

This clonotype was counted a few times. The chain links TRBV15 to TRBJ2-7; D is possibly TRBD2 (6 bases). Germline-derived CDR1 and CDR2 are LNHNV and YYDKDF (reference sequence). The CDR3 extends over 16 amino acids. V was trimmed by 0 bases and J by 2 bases, leaving 14 bases between them. CDR3 protein: CATSRDVGTVTYEQYF. The CDR3 DNA reads as TGTGCCACCAGCAGAGATGTGGGGACTGTGACCTACGAGCAGTACTTC.

This clonotype showed up just a few times. This chain connects TRBV10-3 to TRBJ2-1; no clear D gene. The V end was cut by 3 bases, the J end by 6 bases, with 6 bases between. There are 12 residues in the CDR3. Looked up from germline, CDR1 is ENHRY and CDR2 is SYGVKD. Here the CDR3 reads CAISEKANEQFF. In nucleotides, the CDR3 is TGTGCCATCAGTGAAAAAGCCAATGAGCAGTTCTTC.

This clonotype was picked up many times. This sequence joins TRBV20-1 and TRBJ2-5, with D unclear. The CDR3 covers 13 residues. Germline-derived CDR1 and CDR2 are DFQATT and SNEGSKA (reference sequence). V lost 3 bases and J lost 1, with 9 bases in between. CDR3 in DNA: TGCAGTGCTAGGTTCGGCTCCCAAGAGACCCAGTACTTC. Its protein product is CSARFGSQETQYF.

This clonotype showed up just a few times. The CDR3 DNA is TGTGCCAGCAAAGCGGTCGCCGGACAAGAGACCCAGTACTTC. Protein product: CASKAVAGQETQYF. The rearrangement links TRBV19 to TRBJ2-5, with a weak D call TRBD2 (5 bases). V lost 9 bases and J 2 bases, leaving 16 bases between the germline ends. Germline CDR1 LNHDA, CDR2 SQIVND (reference sequence). The CDR3 loop spans 14 amino acids.

The CDR3 bases are TGTGCCACCAGTGATTTAAGGGTCGCCGGGGAGCTGTTTTTT. Translation gives CATSDLRVAGELFF. V gene TRBV24-1 combines with J gene TRBJ2-2; D not resolved. Per germline, CDR1 KGHDR and CDR2 SFDVKD. The CDR3 extends over 14 amino acids. V was clipped by 1 base and J by 6 bases, with 8 bases between them.